The T cell receptor (beta chain) under discussion was sequenced for a study of blood T cell repertoires in COVID-19. Overall study context: COVID-19 samples collected from the United States, Italy and Spain covered acute and convalescent phases. Sample material is recorded as cDNA or gDNA derived from T cells, B-cell-depleted T cells, or PBMCs.

The CDR3 is 14 amino acids. Per germline, CDR1 SGHNT and CDR2 YYREEE (reference sequence). Trimming cost V 1 base and J 7 bases, with 15 bases left between them. Only one count was recorded for this clone. In the source study's methods: Counts of nucleated cells, estimated from reference gene primer amplification, were obtained. Measured with immunoSEQ multiplex PCR; TCRdb has only the in-frame clones, and not every one. That table furnishes V, J and clone size, whereas the DNA furnished D and trimming. The repertoire has over 85,000 clones, about 85% of them found once; the top ten carry 4% to 5.5%. The sample comprised peripheral blood. This clonotype originated in a human donor in a cohort sampled during active COVID-19. The chain joins TRBV5-4 to TRBJ2-7; tentative D call: TRBD2 (6 bases). CDR3 nucleotides: TGTGCCAGCAGCTTGTTCGGGAGTCAGTGGGAGCAGTACTTC. It specifies CASSLFGSQWEQYF.